This TCR beta chain was recovered during a study of T-cell reconstitution after alpha-beta-depleted transplantation in children. Unmatched junction bases numbered 8, after V lost 5 bases and J lost 5 bases. CDR1 and CDR2 (germline): SQVTM, ANQGSEA. CDR3 length: 13 amino acids. Unique molecular identifiers tagged the TCRbeta library. TCRdb reprocessed the PCR reads via MiXCR and lists one record per CDR3 protein. The table has 700,000 to 950,000 distinct CDR3 sequences, roughly 15% seen once; the top ten hold under 6%. The sequences come from PBMCs, mostly from graft donor cells, collected 360 days after TCRalphabeta/CD19-depleted stem cell transplant. The receptor's source is a male patient aged 10-17 years who had a stem cell transplant for acute lymphoblastic leukemia, so the T cells may come from the graft donor. The chain joins TRBV29-1 to TRBJ2-7; the match to TRBD1 covers 8 bases. The CDR3: CSVFGQGPHEQYF. CDR3 nucleotides: TGCAGCGTTTTCGGACAGGGACCCCACGAGCAGTACTTC.